These 18 T cell receptor beta chains were sequenced from one sample in a study of blood T cells in healthy people across ages. Primers used in a second PCR of about 6 to 11 cycles were a sample-barcoded 5' primer and a J-beta primer mix. TCRdb reprocessed the 5' RACE reads via MiXCR and lists one record per CDR3 protein. The sample lists about 930,000 distinct CDR3 sequences; 25% to 35% were seen once. These same records also appear under a second study, on T cells of mothers and their children.

Sequenced input: blood. These receptor sequences come from a woman aged 40 to 50 in good health.

This clonotype was counted ten times or more. The CDR3, as DNA: TGTGCCAGCAGTTTACAAAGTGAAAAACTGTTTTTT. This codes for CASSLQSEKLFF. The chain links TRBV12-3 or TRBV12-4 to TRBJ1-4, with D unresolved. V dropped 2 bases and J dropped 7 bases, with 5 bases sitting between them. This CDR3 has 12 amino acids.

This clonotype was counted a few times. The chain recombines TRBV5-6 with TRBJ1-1, with TRBD1 matching 10 bases. The CDR3 is 17 amino acids. Trimming at V came to 6 bases and at J to 0 bases, leaving 11 bases not matched to a gene. The germline CDR1 and CDR2 sequences are SGHDT and YYEEEE. The DNA of the CDR3 is TGTGCCAGCACCCGGGACAGGGGCGAGGTCATGAACACTGAAGCTTTCTTT. Translating it yields CASTRDRGEVMNTEAFF.

About this clonotype itself: A much bigger clone sits one base away, suggesting this may be a read error. The chain combines TRBV7-9 with TRBJ2-5; 7 bases fit TRBD2. CDR3 length equals 15 residues. V shed 1 base, J shed 3 bases, and the junction held 5 bases outside the gene matches. CDR1 SEHNR and CDR2 FQNEAQ come from the germline V gene (reference sequence). CDR3 loop: CASSLGSGDEETQYF. CDR3 nucleotides: TGTGCCAGCAGCTTAGGGAGCGGGGACGAAGAGACCCAGTACTTC.

The genes are TRBV20-1 and TRBJ1-6; D remains ambiguous. Trimming left V 3 bases short and J 8 bases short, with 20 bases between. Per germline, CDR1 DFQATT and CDR2 SNEGSKA (reference sequence). The CDR3 runs to 16 residues. The CDR3 protein is CSASSVAKNTDSPLHF. The CDR3 DNA reads TGCAGTGCTAGTTCCGTGGCCAAGAATACTGATTCACCCCTCCACTTT.

The genes are TRBV28 and TRBJ1-5, with D perhaps TRBD1 (5 bases). Germline V gene sequence: CDR1 MDHEN, CDR2 SYDVKM. The CDR3 loop spans 18 amino acids. V lost 5 bases, J lost 0 bases, and 20 bases lay in between. The CDR3 DNA sequence: TGTGCCAGCAGTCGCCCGGGGCGAGAAACTTTTAGCAATCAGCCCCAGCATTTT. Its protein product is CASSRPGRETFSNQPQHF.

The table lists this clonotype with a few counts. V usage is TRBV28 and J usage is TRBJ1-1; 7 nucleotides agree with TRBD1. This CDR3 contains 16 residues. The V gene end was trimmed by 6 bases and the J gene end by 2 bases; junction bases not matched to a gene: 12. CDR1 is MDHEN and CDR2 is SYDVKM in the germline V gene. This CDR3 reads CASRTLWDSKNTEAFF. CDR3 nucleotides: TGTGCCAGCAGGACATTATGGGACAGCAAAAACACTGAAGCTTTCTTT.

This clonotype was counted only a few times. A much more abundant neighbour one base away suggests this may be a read error. The chain is built from TRBV7-3 and TRBJ2-4; the D gene is possibly TRBD2 (5 bases). The J call is uncertain, as TRBJ2-7 better fits the DNA end. There are 15 residues in the CDR3. Per the germline V gene, CDR1 is SGHTA and CDR2 is FQGTGA. CDR3 in DNA: TGTGCCAGCGGCTTACGTCCAGAGAGGGCTTACGAGCAGTACTTC. Protein product: CASGLRPERAYEQYF.

The CDR3 spells CASSVRDSGHYGYTF. DNA of the CDR3: TGTGCCAGCAGCGTACGGGACAGTGGGCACTATGGCTACACCTTC. The genes are TRBV9 and TRBJ1-2; 7 bases are a match to TRBD1. The CDR3 is 15 amino acids. With 1 base clipped from V and 3 bases from J, the junction kept 6 bases outside the gene matches. Germline V lookup: CDR1 SGDLS, CDR2 YYNGEE.

The CDR3 DNA sequence: TGTGCCAGCAGTGCCGGACAGGGGGCAAACAATGAGCAGTACTTC. Amino acids: CASSAGQGANNEQYF. The V and J genes are TRBV2 and TRBJ2-7; 11 bases map to TRBD1. Germline lookup yields CDR1 SNHLY and CDR2 FYNNEI. This CDR3 is 15 amino acids long. Trimming took 4 bases from V and 7 from J; bases not matched to a gene: 9.

A few counts support this clonotype. This sequence joins TRBV7-2 and TRBJ2-2; tentatively, D is TRBD2 (6 bases). CDR1 is SGHTA, CDR2 FQGNSA, per germline. V gave up 6 bases and J gave up 4 bases, with 12 bases separating them. CDR3 size: 14 residues. In nucleotides, the CDR3 is TGTGCCAGCAGACGGGACTTCTCCACCGGGGAGCTGTTTTTT. Translating gives CASRRDFSTGELFF.

On this clonotype: A junction end diverges from the germline sequence, so it may reflect a read error. This chain links TRBV5-1 with TRBJ1-1; D unclear. Germline V gene lookup returns CDR1 SGHRS and CDR2 YFSETQ. The CDR3 is 12 amino acids. CDR3 loop: CASSLAGIEGFF. In DNA form, the CDR3 reads TGCGCCAGCAGCTTGGCAGGAATTGAAGGTTTCTTT. Using reference TRBV5-1 and TRBJ1-1 for the parts outside the CDR3, the full variable domain is KAGVTQTPRYLIKTRGQQVTLSCSPISGHRSVSWYQQTPGQGLQFLFEYFSETQRNKGNFPGRFSGRQFSNSRSEMNVSTLELGDSALYLCASSLAGIEGFFGQGTRLTVV.

This chain connects TRBV4-3 to TRBJ1-1; the D is unclear. This CDR3 has 13 amino acids. Trimming shortened V by 1 base and J by 1 base, and 4 bases separated the two germline ends. The germline gives CDR1 LGHNA, CDR2 YSLEER. CDR3 sequence (DNA): TGCGCCAGCAGCCAAGCAAGGAACACTGAAGCTTTCTTT. It codes for CASSQARNTEAFF.

This clonotype came up many times. The chain joins TRBV14 to TRBJ1-1; 10 bases align to TRBD1. Germline V gives CDR1 SGHDN, CDR2 FVKESK. This CDR3 has 13 amino acids. Trimming took 8 bases from V and 8 from J; bases not matched to a gene: 8. The CDR3 reads CASHPGQGSEAFF. DNA for the CDR3: TGTGCCAGCCATCCGGGACAGGGGTCGGAAGCTTTCTTT.

This chain uses TRBV12-3 or TRBV12-4 with TRBJ2-7; D is uncertain. V was cut by 5 bases and J by 3 bases, with 14 bases left in between. This CDR3 has 14 amino acids. This CDR3 is CASSMWLNGYEQYF. The CDR3 nucleotides read TGTGCCAGCAGTATGTGGCTGAACGGCTACGAGCAGTACTTC.

The chain combines TRBV5-8 with TRBJ2-3; D unresolved. CDR3 size: 13 residues. CDR1 is SGHTS and CDR2 is YDEGEE in the germline V gene. With 5 bases removed from V and 5 bases from J, the gap between germline ends came to 12 bases. The CDR3 DNA reads TGTGCCAGCAGTATTTCTGGGATAGATACGCAGTATTTT. This sequence encodes CASSISGIDTQYF. The entire variable domain, with the rest obtained from reference TRBV5-8 and TRBJ2-3, is as follows: EAGVTQSPTHLIKTRGQQATLRCSPISGHTSVYWYQQALGLGLQFLLWYDEGEERNRGNFPPRFSGRQFPNYSSELNVNALELEDSALYLCASSISGIDTQYFGPGTRLTVL.

The chain uses TRBV5-1 and TRBJ2-1; D possibly corresponds to TRBD1 (5 bases). Between the trimmed V and J ends, which lost 1 base and 8 bases, there was a span of 19 bases. This CDR3 comprises 16 residues. CDR1 is SGHRS, CDR2 YFSETQ, per germline. The CDR3 coding sequence is TGCGCCAGCAGCTTGCTTCGGCAGGGCATTTCCCATGAGCAGTTCTTC. This encodes CASSLLRQGISHEQFF. The whole variable domain, filled in from reference TRBV5-1 and TRBJ2-1, reads KAGVTQTPRYLIKTRGQQVTLSCSPISGHRSVSWYQQTPGQGLQFLFEYFSETQRNKGNFPGRFSGRQFSNSRSEMNVSTLELGDSALYLCASSLLRQGISHEQFFGPGTRLTVL.

The chain carries TRBV20-1 and TRBJ1-2; 7 nucleotides line up with TRBD1. Germline trimming cut 6 bases from V and 1 base from J; bases unmatched to any gene: 8. Germline V gene sequence: CDR1 DFQATT, CDR2 SNEGSKA (reference sequence). The CDR3 length is 14 residues. CDR3 residues: CSAEDRNRNYGYTF. The CDR3 DNA reads TGCAGTGCAGAGGACAGGAACCGTAACTATGGCTACACCTTC.

On this clonotype: This may come from a read error, since a much larger clone is one base off. The rearrangement joins TRBV20-1 to TRBJ2-1, with a tentative D call TRBD2 (6 bases). Trimming removed 6 bases at V and 8 bases at J, with 23 bases between. The CDR3 covers 15 residues. Germline CDR1 reads DFQATT; CDR2 reads SNEGSKA (reference sequence). The CDR3 sequence is CSAYPASGVNDEQFF. The CDR3 DNA follows: TGCAGTGCCTATCCAGCATCGGGGGTTAACGATGAGCAGTTCTTC.